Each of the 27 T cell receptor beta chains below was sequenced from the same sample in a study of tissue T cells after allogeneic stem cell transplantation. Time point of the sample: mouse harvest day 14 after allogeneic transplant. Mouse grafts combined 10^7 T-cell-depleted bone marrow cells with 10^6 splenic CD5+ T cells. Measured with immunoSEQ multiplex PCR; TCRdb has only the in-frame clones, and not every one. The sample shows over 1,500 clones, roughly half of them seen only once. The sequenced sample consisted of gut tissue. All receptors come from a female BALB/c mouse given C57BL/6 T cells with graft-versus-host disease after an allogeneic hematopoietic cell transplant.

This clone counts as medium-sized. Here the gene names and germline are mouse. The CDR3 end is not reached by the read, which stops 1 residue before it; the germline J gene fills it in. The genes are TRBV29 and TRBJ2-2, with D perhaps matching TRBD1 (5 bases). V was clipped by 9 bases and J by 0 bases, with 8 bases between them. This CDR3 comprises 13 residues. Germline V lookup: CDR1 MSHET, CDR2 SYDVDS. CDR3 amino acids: CARLTANTGQLYF. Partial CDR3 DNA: TGTGCTAGACTGACAGCAAACACCGGGCAGCTCTAC. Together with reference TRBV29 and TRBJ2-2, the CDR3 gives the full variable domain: DMKVTQMPRYLIKRMGENVLLECGQDMSHETMYWYRQDPGLGLQLIYISYDVDSNSEGDIPKGYRVSRKKREHFSLILDSAKTNQTSVYFCARLTANTGQLYFGEGSKLTVL.

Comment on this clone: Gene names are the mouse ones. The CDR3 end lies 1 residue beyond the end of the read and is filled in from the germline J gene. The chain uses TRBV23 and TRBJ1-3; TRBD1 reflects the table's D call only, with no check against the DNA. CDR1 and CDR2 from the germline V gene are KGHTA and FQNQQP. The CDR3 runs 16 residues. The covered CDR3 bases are TGCTCCAGCAGTCAATCGTCAGGAAATTCTGGAAATACGCTCTAT. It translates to CSSSQSSGNSGNTLY. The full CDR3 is CSSSQSSGNSGNTLYF.

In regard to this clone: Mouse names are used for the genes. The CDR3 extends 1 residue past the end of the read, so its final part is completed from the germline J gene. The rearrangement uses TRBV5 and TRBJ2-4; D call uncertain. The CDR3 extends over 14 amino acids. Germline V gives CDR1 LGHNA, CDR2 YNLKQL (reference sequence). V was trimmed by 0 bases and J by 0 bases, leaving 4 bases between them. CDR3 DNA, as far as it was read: TGTGCCAGCAGCCAAGAGGGAAGTCAAAACACCTTGTAC. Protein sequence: CASSQEGSQNTLY. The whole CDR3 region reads CASSQEGSQNTLYF.

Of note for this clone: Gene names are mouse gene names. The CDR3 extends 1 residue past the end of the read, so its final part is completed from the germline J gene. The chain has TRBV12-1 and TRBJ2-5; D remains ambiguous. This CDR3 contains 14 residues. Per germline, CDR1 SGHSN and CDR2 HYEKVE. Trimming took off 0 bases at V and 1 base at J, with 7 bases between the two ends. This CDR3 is CASSLGWDQDTQYF. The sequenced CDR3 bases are TGTGCCAGCTCTCTCGGGTGGGACCAAGACACCCAGTAC. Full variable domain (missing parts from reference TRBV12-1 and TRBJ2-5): DSGVVQSPRHIIKEKGGRSVLTCIPISGHSNVVWYQQTLGKELKFLIQHYEKVERDKGFLPSRFSVQQFDDYHSEMNMSALELEDSAMYFCASSLGWDQDTQYFGPGTRLLVL.

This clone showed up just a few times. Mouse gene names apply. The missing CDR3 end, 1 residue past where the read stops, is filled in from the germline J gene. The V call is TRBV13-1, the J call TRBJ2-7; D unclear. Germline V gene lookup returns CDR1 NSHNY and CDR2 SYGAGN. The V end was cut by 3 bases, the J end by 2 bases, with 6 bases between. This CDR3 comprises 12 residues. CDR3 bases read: TGTGCCAGCAGTGGTCTCCCCTATGAACAGTAC. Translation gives CASSGLPYEQY. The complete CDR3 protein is CASSGLPYEQYF.

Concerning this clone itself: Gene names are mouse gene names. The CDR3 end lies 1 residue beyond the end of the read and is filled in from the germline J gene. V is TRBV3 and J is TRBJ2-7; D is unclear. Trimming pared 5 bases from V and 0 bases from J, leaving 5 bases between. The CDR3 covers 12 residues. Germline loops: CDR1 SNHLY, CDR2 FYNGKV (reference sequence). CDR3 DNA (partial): TGTGCCAGCAGCCCGAGCTCCTATGAACAGTAC. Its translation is CASSPSSYEQY. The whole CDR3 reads CASSPSSYEQYF.

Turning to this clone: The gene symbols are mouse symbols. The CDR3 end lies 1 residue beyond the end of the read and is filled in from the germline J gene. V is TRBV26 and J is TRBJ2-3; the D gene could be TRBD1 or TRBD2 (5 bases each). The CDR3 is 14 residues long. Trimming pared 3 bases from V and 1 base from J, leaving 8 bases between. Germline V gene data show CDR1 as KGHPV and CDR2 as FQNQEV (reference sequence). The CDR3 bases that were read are TGTGCCAGCAGTCTCCCGGGGGGTGCAGAAACGCTGTAT. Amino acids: CASSLPGGAETLY. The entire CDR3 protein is CASSLPGGAETLYF.

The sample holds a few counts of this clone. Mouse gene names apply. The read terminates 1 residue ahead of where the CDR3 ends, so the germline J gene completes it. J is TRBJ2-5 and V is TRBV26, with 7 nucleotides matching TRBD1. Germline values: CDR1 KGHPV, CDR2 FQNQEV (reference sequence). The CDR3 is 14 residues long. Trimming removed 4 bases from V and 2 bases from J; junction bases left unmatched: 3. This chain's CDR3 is CASSRRDSQDTQYF. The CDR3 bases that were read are TGTGCCAGCAGTCGCCGGGACAGCCAAGACACCCAGTAC.

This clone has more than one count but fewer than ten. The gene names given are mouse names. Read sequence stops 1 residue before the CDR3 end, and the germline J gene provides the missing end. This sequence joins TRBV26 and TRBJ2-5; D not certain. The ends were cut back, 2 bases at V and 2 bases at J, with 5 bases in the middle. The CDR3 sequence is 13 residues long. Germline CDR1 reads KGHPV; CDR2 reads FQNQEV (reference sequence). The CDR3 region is CASSLGFQDTQYF. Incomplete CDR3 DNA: TGTGCCAGCAGTCTGGGGTTCCAAGACACCCAGTAC.

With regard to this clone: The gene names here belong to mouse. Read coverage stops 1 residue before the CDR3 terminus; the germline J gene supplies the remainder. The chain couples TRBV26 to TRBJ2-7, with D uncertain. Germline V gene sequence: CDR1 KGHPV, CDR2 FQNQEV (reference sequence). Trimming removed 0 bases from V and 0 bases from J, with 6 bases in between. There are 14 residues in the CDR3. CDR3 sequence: CASSLSTSSYEQYF. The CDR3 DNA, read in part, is TGTGCCAGCAGTCTGTCGACATCCTCCTATGAACAGTAC.

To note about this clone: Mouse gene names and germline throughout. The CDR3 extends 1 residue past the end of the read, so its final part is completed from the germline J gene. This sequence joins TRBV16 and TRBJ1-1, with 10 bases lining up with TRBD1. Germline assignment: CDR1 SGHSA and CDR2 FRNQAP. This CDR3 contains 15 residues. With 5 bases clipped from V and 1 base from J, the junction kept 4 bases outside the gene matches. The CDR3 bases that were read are TGTGCAAGCAGCCGACAGGGGGCGGGAAACACAGAAGTCTTC. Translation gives CASSRQGAGNTEVF. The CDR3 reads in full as CASSRQGAGNTEVFF.

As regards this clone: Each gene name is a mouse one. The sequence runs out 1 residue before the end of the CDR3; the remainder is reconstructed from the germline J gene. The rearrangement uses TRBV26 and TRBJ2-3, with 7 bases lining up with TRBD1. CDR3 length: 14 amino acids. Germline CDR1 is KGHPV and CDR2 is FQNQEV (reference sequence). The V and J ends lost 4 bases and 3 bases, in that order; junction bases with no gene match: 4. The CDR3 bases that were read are TGTGCCAGCAGTCCGGGACAGTGGGCAGAAACGCTGTAT. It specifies CASSPGQWAETLY. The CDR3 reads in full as CASSPGQWAETLYF.

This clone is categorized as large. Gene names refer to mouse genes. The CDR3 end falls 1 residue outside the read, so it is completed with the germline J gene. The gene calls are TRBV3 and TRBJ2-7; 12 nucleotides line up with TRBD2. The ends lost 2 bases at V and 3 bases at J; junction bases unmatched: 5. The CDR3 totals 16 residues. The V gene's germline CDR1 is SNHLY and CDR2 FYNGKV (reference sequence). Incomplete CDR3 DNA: TGTGCCAGCAGCTTACTCAGGACTGGGGGGGACTATGAACAGTAC. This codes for CASSLLRTGGDYEQY. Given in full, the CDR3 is CASSLLRTGGDYEQYF.

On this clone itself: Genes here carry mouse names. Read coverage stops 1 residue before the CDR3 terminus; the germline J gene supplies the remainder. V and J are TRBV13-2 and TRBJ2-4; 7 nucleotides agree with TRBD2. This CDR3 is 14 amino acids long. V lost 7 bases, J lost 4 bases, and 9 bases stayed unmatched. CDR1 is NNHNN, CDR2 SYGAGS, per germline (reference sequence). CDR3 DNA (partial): TGTGCCAGCCAATCCCGACTGGGAGAAAACACCTTGTAC. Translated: CASQSRLGENTLY. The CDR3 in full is CASQSRLGENTLYF.

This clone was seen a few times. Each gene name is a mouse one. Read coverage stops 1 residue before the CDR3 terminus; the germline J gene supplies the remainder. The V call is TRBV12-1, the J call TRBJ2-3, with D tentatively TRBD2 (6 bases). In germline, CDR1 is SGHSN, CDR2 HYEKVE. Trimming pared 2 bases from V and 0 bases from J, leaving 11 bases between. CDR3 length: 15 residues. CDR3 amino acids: CASSPRWGSAETLYF. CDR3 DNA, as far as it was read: TGTGCCAGCTCTCCCCGCTGGGGTAGTGCAGAAACGCTGTAT.

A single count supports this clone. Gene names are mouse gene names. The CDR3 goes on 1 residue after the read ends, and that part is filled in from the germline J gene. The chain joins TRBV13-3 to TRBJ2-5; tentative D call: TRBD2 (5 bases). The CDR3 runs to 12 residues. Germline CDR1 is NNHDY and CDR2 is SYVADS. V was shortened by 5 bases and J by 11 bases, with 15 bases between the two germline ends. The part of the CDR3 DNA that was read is TGTGCCAGCAGCGAGCGGACTTATGACCAGTAC. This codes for CASSERTYDQY. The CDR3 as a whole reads CASSERTYDQYF.

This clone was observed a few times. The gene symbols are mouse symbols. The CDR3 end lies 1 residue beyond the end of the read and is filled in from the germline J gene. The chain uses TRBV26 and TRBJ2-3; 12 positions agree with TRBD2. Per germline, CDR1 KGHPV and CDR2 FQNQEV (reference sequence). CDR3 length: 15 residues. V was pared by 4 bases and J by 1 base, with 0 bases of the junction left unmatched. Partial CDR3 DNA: TGTGCCAGCAGTCGGGACTGGGGGGGTGCAGAAACGCTGTAT. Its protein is CASSRDWGGAETLY. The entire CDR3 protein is CASSRDWGGAETLYF.

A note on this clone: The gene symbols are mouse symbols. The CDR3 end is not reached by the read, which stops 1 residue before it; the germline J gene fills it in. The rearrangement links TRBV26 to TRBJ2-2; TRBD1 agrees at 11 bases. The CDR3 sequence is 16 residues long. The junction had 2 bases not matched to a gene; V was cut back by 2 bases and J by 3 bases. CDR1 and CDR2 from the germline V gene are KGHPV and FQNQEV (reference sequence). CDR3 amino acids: CASSLRTGGDTGQLYF. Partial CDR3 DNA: TGTGCCAGCAGTCTGAGGACAGGGGGCGACACCGGGCAGCTCTAC.

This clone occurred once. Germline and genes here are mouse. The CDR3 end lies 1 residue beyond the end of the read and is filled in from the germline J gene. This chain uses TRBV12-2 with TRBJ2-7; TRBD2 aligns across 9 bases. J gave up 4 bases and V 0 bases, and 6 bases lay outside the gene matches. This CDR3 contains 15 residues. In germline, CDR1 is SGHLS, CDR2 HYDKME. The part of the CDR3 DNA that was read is TGTGCCAGCTCTCTCGAGGCTGGGGGGGTGTATGAACAGTAC. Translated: CASSLEAGGVYEQY. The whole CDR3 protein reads CASSLEAGGVYEQYF.

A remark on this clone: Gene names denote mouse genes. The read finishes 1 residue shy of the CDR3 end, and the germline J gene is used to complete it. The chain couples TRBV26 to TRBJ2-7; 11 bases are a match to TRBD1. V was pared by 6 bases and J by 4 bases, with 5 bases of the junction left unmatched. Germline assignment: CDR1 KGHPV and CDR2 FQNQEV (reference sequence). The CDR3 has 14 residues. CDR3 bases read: TGTGCCAGCAGCTCCGGGACAGGGGGTTATGAACAGTAC. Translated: CASSSGTGGYEQY. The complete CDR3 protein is CASSSGTGGYEQYF. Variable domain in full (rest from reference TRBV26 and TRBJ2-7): NSKVIQTPRYLVKGQGQKAKMRCIPEKGHPVVFWYQQNKNNEFKFLINFQNQEVLQQIDMTEKRFSAECPSNSPCSLEIQSSEAGDSALYLCASSSGTGGYEQYFGPGTRLTVL.

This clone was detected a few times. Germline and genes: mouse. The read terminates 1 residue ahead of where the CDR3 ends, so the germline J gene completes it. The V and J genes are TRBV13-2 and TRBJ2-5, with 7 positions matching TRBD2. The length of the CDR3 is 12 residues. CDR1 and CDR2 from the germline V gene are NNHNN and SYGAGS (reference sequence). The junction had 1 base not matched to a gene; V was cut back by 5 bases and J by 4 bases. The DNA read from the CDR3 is TGTGCCAGCGGGGGGGGGAAAGACACCCAGTAC. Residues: CASGGGKDTQY. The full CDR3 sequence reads CASGGGKDTQYF.

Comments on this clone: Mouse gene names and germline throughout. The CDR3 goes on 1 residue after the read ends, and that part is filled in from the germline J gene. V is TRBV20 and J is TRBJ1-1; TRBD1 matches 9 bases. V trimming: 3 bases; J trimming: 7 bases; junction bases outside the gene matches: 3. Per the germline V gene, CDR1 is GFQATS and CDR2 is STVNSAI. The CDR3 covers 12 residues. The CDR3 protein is CGASPGQGEVFF. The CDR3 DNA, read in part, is TGTGGTGCTAGCCCGGGACAGGGAGAAGTCTTC.

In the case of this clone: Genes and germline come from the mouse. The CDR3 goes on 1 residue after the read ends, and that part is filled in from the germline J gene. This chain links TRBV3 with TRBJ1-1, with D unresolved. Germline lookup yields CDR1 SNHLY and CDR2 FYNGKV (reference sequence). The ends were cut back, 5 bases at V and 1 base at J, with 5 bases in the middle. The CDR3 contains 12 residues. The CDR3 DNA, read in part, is TGTGCCAGCAGCGACAAAAACACAGAAGTCTTC. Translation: CASSDKNTEVF. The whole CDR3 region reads CASSDKNTEVFF.

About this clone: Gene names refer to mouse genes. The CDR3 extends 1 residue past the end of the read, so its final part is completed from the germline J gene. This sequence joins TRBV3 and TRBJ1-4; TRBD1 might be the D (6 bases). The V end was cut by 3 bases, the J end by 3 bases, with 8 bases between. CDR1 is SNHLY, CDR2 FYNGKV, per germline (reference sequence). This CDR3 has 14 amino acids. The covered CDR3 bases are TGTGCCAGCAGCTTGCGGGGGCCCAACGAAAGATTATTT. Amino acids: CASSLRGPNERLF. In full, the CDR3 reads CASSLRGPNERLFF.

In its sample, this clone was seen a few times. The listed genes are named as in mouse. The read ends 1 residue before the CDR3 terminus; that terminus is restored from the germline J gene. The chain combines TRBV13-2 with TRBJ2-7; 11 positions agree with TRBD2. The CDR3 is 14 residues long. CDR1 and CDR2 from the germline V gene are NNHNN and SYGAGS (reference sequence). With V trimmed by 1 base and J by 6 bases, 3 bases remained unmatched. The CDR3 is CASGDYDWGGEQYF. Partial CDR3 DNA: TGTGCCAGCGGTGATTACGACTGGGGGGGTGAACAGTAC.

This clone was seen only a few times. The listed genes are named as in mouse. CDR3 bases read: TGTGCCAGCAGTCTGTACCAGGGAGGCGACACCCAGTAC. Translating gives CASSLYQGGDTQY. The CDR3 in full is CASSLYQGGDTQYF. This chain uses TRBV26 with TRBJ2-5, with a possible D match to TRBD1 (5 bases). Read data end 1 residue before the CDR3 end; the end is taken from the germline J gene. The CDR3 has 14 amino acids. V was shortened by 1 base and J by 6 bases, with 11 bases between the two germline ends. CDR1 is KGHPV and CDR2 is FQNQEV in the germline V gene (reference sequence).

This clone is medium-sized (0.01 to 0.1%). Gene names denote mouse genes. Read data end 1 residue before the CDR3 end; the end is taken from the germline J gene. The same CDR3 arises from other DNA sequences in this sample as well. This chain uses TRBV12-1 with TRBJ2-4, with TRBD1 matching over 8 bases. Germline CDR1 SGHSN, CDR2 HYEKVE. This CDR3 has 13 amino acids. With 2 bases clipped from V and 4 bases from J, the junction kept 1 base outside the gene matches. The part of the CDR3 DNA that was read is TGTGCCAGCTCTCACAGGGGGGAAAACACCTTGTAC. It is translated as CASSHRGENTLY. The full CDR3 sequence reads CASSHRGENTLYF.